Presented here are 24 T cell receptor beta chains from one specimen sequenced in a study of vaccination and CD4 T cells after COVID-19. Cultured CD4+ T cell DNA was sequenced using the Oncomine TCR Beta short-read assay. In TCRdb, the PCR reads were re-called with MiXCR into one record per CDR3 protein. The sample carries 3,000 to 4,000 distinct CDR3 sequences, about 24% recorded once. Which antigens these TCRs recognize remains unknown. Treatment given: approximately 10-day PBMC culture with coronavirus spike peptide pools or control peptides (ViraFEST assay). The sequenced sample was CD4+ T cells from blood, cultured in vitro, obtained after SARS-CoV-2 vaccination. The receptors were sampled from a human donor who had recovered from COVID-19.

V is TRBV2 and J is TRBJ1-2; D not certain. Germline-derived CDR1 and CDR2 are SNHLY and FYNNEI. This CDR3 is built from 13 residues. The ends were cut back, 7 bases at V and 3 bases at J, with 12 bases in the middle. CDR3 nucleotide sequence: TGTGCCAGCACTTTGGACGGGGACTATGGCTACACCTTC. It specifies CASTLDGDYGYTF.

This chain joins TRBV18 and TRBJ2-3; 7 bases match TRBD1. CDR3 length: 16 amino acids. Germline V CDR1 and CDR2: KGHSH, LQKENI. After removal of 6 bases from V and 0 bases from J, the junction contained 9 bases not matched to a gene. The CDR3 sequence is CASSRYRDSSTDTQYF. The CDR3 nucleotides read TGTGCCAGCTCGCGGTACCGGGACAGCAGCACAGATACGCAGTATTTT.

This clonotype was counted between two and nine times. The chain is built from TRBV28 and TRBJ1-1, with 7 positions matching TRBD1. CDR1 and CDR2 from the germline V gene are MDHEN and SYDVKM. The junction had 11 bases not matched to a gene; V was cut back by 5 bases and J by 5 bases. The CDR3 runs 15 residues. CDR3 sequence: CASSSSRDRNTEAFF. CDR3 DNA: TGTGCCAGCAGTAGTTCCCGGGACAGAAATACTGAAGCTTTCTTT.

In its sample, this clonotype was seen a few times. The V call is TRBV25-1, the J call TRBJ2-5, with D possibly TRBD2 on 7 matching bases. CDR1 MGHDK and CDR2 SYGVNS come from the germline V gene. This CDR3 region has 15 residues. Trimming stripped 5 bases from V and 5 bases from J, with 18 bases between. The CDR3: CASSPHAGGQETQYF. CDR3 in DNA: TGTGCCAGCAGTCCACATGCCGGGGGGCAGGAGACCCAGTACTTC.

The chain combines TRBV4-1 with TRBJ2-3; D unresolved. Trimming cost V 3 bases and J 0 bases, with 10 bases left between them. This CDR3 has 15 residues. Germline values: CDR1 MGHRA, CDR2 YSYEKL. This CDR3 reads CASSQVLLSTDTQYF. CDR3 sequence (DNA): TGCGCCAGCAGCCAGGTGTTATTAAGCACAGATACGCAGTATTTT.

This clonotype rates as medium-sized. The chain combines TRBV20-1 with TRBJ2-3; 15 bases align to TRBD2. With 0 bases clipped from V and 9 bases from J, the junction kept 1 base outside the gene matches. The CDR3 has 14 residues. Germline CDR1 is DFQATT and CDR2 is SNEGSKA (reference sequence). As DNA, the CDR3 is TGCAGTGCTAGAGAAGGGACTAGCGGGGGGACGCAGTATTTT. It yields the protein CSAREGTSGGTQYF.

The genes are TRBV6-1 and TRBJ2-7; TRBD1 matches at 7 bases. V was clipped by 5 bases and J by 7 bases; unmatched bases: 11. Germline lookup yields CDR1 MNHNS and CDR2 SASEGT. The CDR3 is made up of 14 amino acids. The CDR3 protein is CASSPGTAAIEQYF. The CDR3 DNA reads as TGTGCCAGCAGTCCGGGGACAGCAGCTATTGAGCAGTACTTC.

Relative to its sample, this clonotype is medium-sized (0.01 to 0.1%). This chain uses TRBV20-1 with TRBJ2-6; a possible D gene is TRBD1 (7 bases). V was shortened by 3 bases and J by 0 bases, with 18 bases between the two germline ends. Looked up from germline, CDR1 is DFQATT and CDR2 is SNEGSKA (reference sequence). CDR3 length equals 18 residues. CDR3 sequence (DNA): TGCAGTGCTAGTCGGCTTGCCAGGGGGGCCTCTGGGGCCAACGTCCTGACTTTC. It yields the protein CSASRLARGASGANVLTF.

By share of the sample, this clonotype is medium-sized. This sequence joins TRBV7-9 and TRBJ2-7; 7 bases are shared with TRBD1. Germline values: CDR1 SEHNR, CDR2 FQNEAQ (reference sequence). The CDR3 sequence is 15 residues long. V lost 6 bases and J lost 2; bases outside the gene matches: 10. CDR3 DNA sequence: TGTGCCAGCAGTCAACGACAGGGTATAACCTACGAGCAGTACTTC. As protein: CASSQRQGITYEQYF.

This clonotype was counted at least ten times. The chain uses TRBV4-1 and TRBJ1-1; D might be TRBD1 (6 bases). The CDR3 extends over 15 amino acids. CDR1 is MGHRA and CDR2 is YSYEKL in the germline V gene. The V and J ends lost 0 bases and 5 bases respectively, with 13 bases between them. CDR3 amino acids: CASSQDTGGRTEAFF. The CDR3 DNA follows: TGCGCCAGCAGCCAAGATACGGGGGGCAGGACTGAAGCTTTCTTT.

This clonotype is termed medium-sized (0.01 to 0.1%). J is TRBJ2-5 and V is TRBV27, with D perhaps TRBD2 (5 bases). Germline V gene sequence: CDR1 MNHEY, CDR2 SMNVEV (reference sequence). The CDR3 length is 12 residues. V lost 5 bases and J 7 bases, leaving 11 bases between the germline ends. The CDR3 spells CASSIPLGTQYF. The DNA for the CDR3 is TGTGCCAGCAGTATCCCACTAGGGACCCAGTACTTC.

The chain combines TRBV18 with TRBJ1-1; 9 bases fit TRBD1. Trimming cost V 4 bases and J 4 bases; bases outside gene matches: 7. Germline-derived CDR1 and CDR2 are KGHSH and LQKENI. The CDR3 totals 15 residues. The CDR3 loop reads CASSRGGTGFTEAFF. CDR3 coding DNA: TGTGCCAGCTCACGAGGCGGGACAGGGTTCACTGAAGCTTTCTTT.

V usage is TRBV7-2 and J usage is TRBJ2-3, with 10 bases fitting TRBD2. V shed 3 bases, J shed 6 bases, and the junction held 12 bases outside the gene matches. The CDR3 is 17 amino acids. From germline, CDR1 is SGHTA and CDR2 FQGNSA. The CDR3 protein is CASSFLSAGGRADTQYF. The CDR3 nucleotides read TGTGCCAGCAGCTTTTTATCAGCGGGGGGGCGGGCGGATACGCAGTATTTT.

This clonotype is medium-sized within its sample. Here the CDR3 DNA reads TGTGCCAGCAGCTTAGCAGGGGCGACCTACGAGCAGTACTTC. Amino acids: CASSLAGATYEQYF. V gene TRBV7-8 combines with J gene TRBJ2-7, with D possibly being TRBD1 (5 bases). CDR1 is SGHVS, CDR2 FQNEAQ, per germline. Trimming cost V 0 bases and J 2 bases, with 8 bases left between them. CDR3 length equals 14 residues.

The chain uses TRBV20-1 and TRBJ2-6, with 8 bases lining up with TRBD2. The ends lost 6 bases at V and 3 bases at J; junction bases unmatched: 10. CDR1 and CDR2 from the germline V gene are DFQATT and SNEGSKA (reference sequence). The CDR3 extends over 16 amino acids. CDR3 region: CSAQPGGVFGANVLTF. DNA for the CDR3: TGCAGTGCCCAGCCGGGGGGGGTCTTTGGGGCCAACGTCCTGACTTTC.

By share, this clonotype ranks as medium-sized. The rearrangement uses TRBV20-1 and TRBJ1-2, with 7 bases aligning to TRBD1. This CDR3 spans 13 amino acids. CDR1 is DFQATT, CDR2 SNEGSKA, per germline (reference sequence). Trimming removed 4 bases from V and 6 bases from J; junction bases left unmatched: 8. CDR3 residues: CSANRQGFDGYTF. CDR3 DNA: TGCAGTGCTAACAGACAGGGTTTCGATGGCTACACCTTC.

The rearrangement uses TRBV18 and TRBJ1-1, with a tentative D call TRBD1 (5 bases). The V gene lost 7 bases and the J gene lost 0 bases, with 15 bases spanning the gap. Germline V lookup: CDR1 KGHSH, CDR2 LQKENI. There are 15 residues in the CDR3. The CDR3 DNA follows: TGTGCCAGCTGGGTAACCAGGGAGGTGAACACTGAAGCTTTCTTT. Translated, it gives CASWVTREVNTEAFF. The full variable domain, its missing parts supplied by reference TRBV18 and TRBJ1-1, is NAGVMQNPRHLVRRRGQEARLRCSPMKGHSHVYWYRQLPEEGLKFMVYLQKENIIDESGMPKERFSAEFPKEGPSILRIQQVVRGDSAAYFCASWVTREVNTEAFFGQGTRLTVV.

By share of the sample, this clonotype is medium-sized. This sequence joins TRBV7-2 and TRBJ2-5; D is unresolved. The CDR3 is made up of 12 amino acids. CDR1 and CDR2 from the germline V gene are SGHTA and FQGNSA. V was cut by 3 bases and J by 3 bases, with 5 bases left in between. CDR3 in amino acids: CASSFFKETQYF. The CDR3 region has the DNA TGTGCCAGCAGCTTCTTCAAAGAGACCCAGTACTTC.

J is TRBJ2-3 and V is TRBV7-6; TRBD2 might be the D (5 bases). The CDR3 has 13 amino acids. V was clipped by 2 bases and J by 6 bases, with 9 bases between them. Germline V lookup: CDR1 SGHVS, CDR2 FNYEAQ. The CDR3 DNA reads as TGTGCCAGCAGCTTATCTCGAGGGGATACGCAGTATTTT. Translating it yields CASSLSRGDTQYF.

In its sample, this clonotype was seen many times. The genes are TRBV6-1 and TRBJ1-2; TRBD1 might be the D (5 bases). Germline V gene lookup returns CDR1 MNHNS and CDR2 SASEGT. Trimming shortened V by 5 bases and J by 3 bases, and 10 bases separated the two germline ends. This CDR3 is built from 13 residues. This chain's CDR3 is CASSTGVDYGYTF. CDR3 nucleotide sequence: TGTGCCAGCAGTACGGGGGTGGACTATGGCTACACCTTC.

This clonotype is termed hyperexpanded. This chain joins TRBV6-4 and TRBJ2-3, with 11 bases aligning to TRBD2. The CDR3 extends over 15 amino acids. CDR1 is MRHNA, CDR2 SNTAGT, per germline. V dropped 5 bases and J dropped 3; count of bases not matched to a gene: 4. Here the CDR3 reads CASSLLAGGTDTQYF. In DNA, the CDR3 is TGTGCCAGCAGTCTCCTAGCGGGGGGTACAGATACGCAGTATTTT.

The chain couples TRBV5-5 to TRBJ1-6, with D hard to call. Trimming shortened V by 2 bases and J by 0 bases, and 12 bases separated the two germline ends. The germline gives CDR1 SGHKS, CDR2 YYEKEE (reference sequence). This CDR3 is built from 17 residues. The CDR3 nucleotides are TGTGCCAGCAGCTTAATCATGCTTAGCTCCTATAATTCACCCCTCCACTTT. This sequence encodes CASSLIMLSSYNSPLHF.

This chain joins TRBV20-1 and TRBJ2-2, with 7 bases identical to TRBD1. Germline-derived CDR1 and CDR2 are DFQATT and SNEGSKA (reference sequence). CDR3 length equals 15 residues. After removal of 6 bases from V and 0 bases from J, the junction contained 7 bases not matched to a gene. The CDR3 loop is CSAQPDRANTGELFF. The CDR3 coding sequence is TGCAGTGCCCAACCCGACAGGGCGAACACCGGGGAGCTGTTTTTT.

This chain links TRBV6-1 with TRBJ1-1; TRBD1 matches at 10 bases. Trimming at V came to 5 bases and at J to 5 bases, leaving 8 bases not matched to a gene. The CDR3 has 15 residues. The germline gives CDR1 MNHNS, CDR2 SASEGT. CDR3 amino acids: CASSPTGTGATEAFF. CDR3 sequence (DNA): TGTGCCAGCAGTCCCACCGGGACAGGGGCTACTGAAGCTTTCTTT.